This T cell receptor (beta chain) is from a study of blood T cells in healthy people across ages. Whole-study results and caveats: Since the PBMCs were unsorted, naive and antigen-experienced cells could not be conclusively compared. Diversity of TCR beta correlated strongly with naive T cell percentage.

With respect to this clonotype: What it recognizes is unknown.

Germline-derived CDR1 and CDR2 are SGHTA and FQGTGA. V was pared by 2 bases and J by 3 bases, with 14 bases between. The CDR3 is 15 amino acids. A J-beta primer mix and a sample-barcoded 5' primer were used in a second PCR of about 6 to 12 cycles. Every individual sample yielded 3 million or more paired-end reads (each containing CDR3). From the 5' RACE reads, TCRdb called clonotypes with MiXCR, one entry per CDR3 protein. The sample records around 820,000 distinct CDR3 sequences, just under 25% being singletons. The sample was also reused in another study, on T cells of mothers and their children.

The sequence came from a boy between 5 and 17 years old in good health. V gene TRBV7-3 combines with J gene TRBJ2-7; D gene unclear. The sequenced sample consisted of blood. The CDR3 nucleotides are TGTGCCAGCAGCTTAGGACCCTCCTCGTACTACGAGCAGTACTTC. Amino acids: CASSLGPSSYYEQYF.